These 13 T cell receptor beta chains were sequenced from one sample in a study of blood T cell repertoires in COVID-19. Using immunoSEQ multiplex PCR, the repertoire was profiled, and TCRdb retains in-frame clones only, with some absent. The sample carries under 250,000 clones, about 88% recorded once. The specimen sequenced was peripheral blood. Receptors originate from a middle-aged woman with acute or convalescent COVID-19.

V is TRBV21-1 and J is TRBJ2-1; the tabulated D call, TRBD1, remains unverified against the DNA. TRBV21-1 is termed a pseudogene. The CDR3 contains 16 residues. Written as DNA, the CDR3 is TGTGCCAGCAGCTTCCCCCCGGGACAGGGGATAGATGAGCAGTTCTTC. Translation gives CASSFPPGQGIDEQFF.

The chain joins TRBV20-1 to TRBJ1-5, with D uncertain. Trimming removed 3 bases from V and 4 bases from J, with 4 bases in between. This CDR3 is 11 amino acids long. Germline-derived CDR1 and CDR2 are DFQATT and SNEGSKA (reference sequence). The CDR3 DNA reads as TGCAGTGCTAGCCGTAATCAGCCCCAGCATTTT. Protein: CSASRNQPQHF.

This chain connects TRBV6-5 to TRBJ2-5; 7 nucleotides align to TRBD1. Looked up from germline, CDR1 is MNHEY and CDR2 is SVGAGI. Trimming took 7 bases from V and 4 from J; bases not matched to a gene: 6. This CDR3 has 13 amino acids. The CDR3 sequence is CASTTGTVETQYF. In DNA, the CDR3 is TGTGCCAGCACGACAGGGACGGTAGAGACCCAGTACTTC.

The chain recombines TRBV6-5 with TRBJ2-1, with D perhaps matching TRBD1 (6 bases). Trimming pared 2 bases from V and 9 bases from J, leaving 17 bases between. Per the germline V gene, CDR1 is MNHEY and CDR2 is SVGAGI. This CDR3 region has 15 residues. The CDR3 loop reads CASSYAGAPTTEQFF. The CDR3 DNA reads as TGTGCCAGCAGTTACGCAGGGGCCCCTACAACTGAGCAGTTCTTC.

Judged by abundance, this clone is medium-sized. The genes are TRBV4-1 and TRBJ2-4, with 7 bases that match TRBD2. The germline V gene has CDR1 MGHRA and CDR2 YSYEKL. Trimming took 2 bases from V and 6 from J; bases not matched to a gene: 13. CDR3 size: 17 residues. The CDR3, as DNA: TGCGCCAGCAGCCAAAATTTGGTCGCGGGGGATTTAAACATTCAGTACTTC. Its translation is CASSQNLVAGDLNIQYF.

The V and J genes are TRBV21-1 and TRBJ1-2; TRBD1, the D gene given by the table, was not confirmed from the DNA. TRBV21-1 is a pseudogene segment. This CDR3 has 13 amino acids. The CDR3 sequence is CASSGRGDYGYTF. DNA for the CDR3: TGTGCCAGCAGCGGCAGGGGGGACTATGGCTACACCTTC.

V usage is TRBV6-5 and J usage is TRBJ1-5; D uncertain. Germline V CDR1 and CDR2: MNHEY, SVGAGI. Trimming took off 5 bases at V and 6 bases at J, with 14 bases between the two ends. The CDR3 extends over 14 amino acids. CDR3 DNA sequence: TGTGCCAGCAGTCCCCTAGAGAGCCCTCAGCCCCAGCATTTT. Amino acids: CASSPLESPQPQHF.

The DNA of the CDR3 is TGTGCCAGCAGCCAAGAGGGGACAGTTGGCTACACCTTC. This sequence encodes CASSQEGTVGYTF. The chain is built from TRBV3-1 (or the pseudogene TRBV3-2) and TRBJ1-2; the match to TRBD1 covers 7 bases. CDR3 length: 13 residues. Germline CDR1 LGHDT, CDR2 YNNKEL (reference sequence). J gave up 7 bases and V 0 bases, and 2 bases lay outside the gene matches.

This chain joins TRBV27 and TRBJ1-6; D is unclear. The V gene lost 6 bases and the J gene lost 9 bases, with 9 bases spanning the gap. The CDR3 spans 12 residues. CDR1 is MNHEY and CDR2 is SMNVEV in the germline V gene (reference sequence). CDR3 in amino acids: CASSPSRSPLHF. The CDR3 DNA sequence: TGTGCCAGCAGCCCGTCCCGTTCACCCCTCCACTTT.

J is TRBJ1-3 and V is TRBV9; D gene uncertain. Trimming left V 4 bases short and J 6 bases short, with 14 bases between. The V gene's germline CDR1 is SGDLS and CDR2 YYNGEE. The CDR3 spans 14 residues. The CDR3 is CASSPYGSPNTIYF. DNA of the CDR3: TGTGCCAGCAGCCCCTACGGGTCACCAAACACCATATATTTT.

J is TRBJ2-7 and V is TRBV6-5; 8 nucleotides line up with TRBD2. The CDR3 length is 14 residues. Germline V lookup: CDR1 MNHEY, CDR2 SVGAGI. V was clipped by 5 bases and J by 4 bases; unmatched bases: 7. CDR3: CASSTGGDKYEQYV. Here the CDR3 DNA reads TGTGCCAGCAGTACGGGAGGGGACAAGTACGAGCAGTACGTC.

J is TRBJ2-7 and V is TRBV15; 12 bases are a match to TRBD1. This CDR3 has 14 amino acids. Germline V gene sequence: CDR1 LNHNV, CDR2 YYDKDF (reference sequence). Trimming at V came to 3 bases and at J to 7 bases, leaving 4 bases not matched to a gene. For the CDR3, the DNA is TGTGCCACCAGCAGGGGACAGGGGGCGTGGGAGCAGTACGTC. It is translated as CATSRGQGAWEQYV.

The V gene is TRBV29-1, the J gene TRBJ1-1; D gene ambiguous. The CDR3 is 11 residues long. Germline-derived CDR1 and CDR2 are SQVTM and ANQGSEA. Deletions cut 8 bases from V and 4 bases from J, with 11 bases between. The CDR3 spells CSTGLFTEAFF. Written as DNA, the CDR3 is TGCAGCACTGGACTATTCACTGAAGCTTTCTTT. The full variable domain, its missing parts supplied by reference TRBV29-1 and TRBJ1-1, is SAVISQKPSRDICQRGTSLTIQCQVDSQVTMMFWYRQQPGQSLTLIATANQGSEATYESGFVIDKFPISRPNLTFSTLTVSNMSPEDSSIYLCSTGLFTEAFFGQGTRLTVV.